This T cell receptor (beta chain) emerged from a study of beta chain features in type 1 diabetes. Whole-study context: Across every sample, 100 million to 130 million sorted cells were examined in total.

Overall study results and limits: Type 1 diabetes patients showed fewer insertions and more deletions at VDJ junctions. In cDNA sequencing, cells with high TCR expression could be over-represented.

On this clone: Its antigen is currently unknown.

All of the isolated RNA was reverse transcribed, so expressed TCRB transcripts were sequenced. The repertoire was sequenced with immunoSEQ multiplex PCR; TCRdb's copy has only in-frame clones and lacks some. In the table there are 300,000 to 350,000 clones, roughly 8% of which are singletons. Trimming took 8 bases from V and 11 from J, leaving 21 bases between them. Germline values: CDR1 SNHLY, CDR2 FYNNEI. The CDR3 covers 13 residues. The V and J genes are TRBV2 and TRBJ1-1, with D unclear. Sequences were obtained from central memory CD4+ T cells from blood. The sequence came from a woman in her late teens or twenties in good health. The CDR3 coding sequence is TGTGCCAGCGCGGAGAGGGCTGTTTCGTACGCTTTCTTT. It is translated as CASAERAVSYAFF.